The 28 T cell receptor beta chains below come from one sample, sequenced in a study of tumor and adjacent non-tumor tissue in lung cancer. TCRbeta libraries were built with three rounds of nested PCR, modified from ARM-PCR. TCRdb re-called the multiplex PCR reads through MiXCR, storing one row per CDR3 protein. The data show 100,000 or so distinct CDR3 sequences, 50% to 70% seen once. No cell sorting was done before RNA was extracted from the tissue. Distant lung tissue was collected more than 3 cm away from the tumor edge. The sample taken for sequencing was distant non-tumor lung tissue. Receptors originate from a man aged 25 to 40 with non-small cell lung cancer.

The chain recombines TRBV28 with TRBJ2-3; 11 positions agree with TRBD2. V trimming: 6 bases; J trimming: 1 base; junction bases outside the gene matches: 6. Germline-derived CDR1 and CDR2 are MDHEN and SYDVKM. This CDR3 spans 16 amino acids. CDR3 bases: TGTGCCAGCAGACCCATAGCGGGGGGGCGCACAGATACGCAGTATTTT. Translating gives CASRPIAGGRTDTQYF.

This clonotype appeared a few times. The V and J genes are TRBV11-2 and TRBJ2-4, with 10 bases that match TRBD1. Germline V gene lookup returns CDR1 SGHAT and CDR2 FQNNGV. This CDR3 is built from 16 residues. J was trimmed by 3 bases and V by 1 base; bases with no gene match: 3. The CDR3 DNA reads TGTGCCAGCAGCTTAGGGACAGGGGGACGCAAAAACATTCAGTACTTC. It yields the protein CASSLGTGGRKNIQYF.

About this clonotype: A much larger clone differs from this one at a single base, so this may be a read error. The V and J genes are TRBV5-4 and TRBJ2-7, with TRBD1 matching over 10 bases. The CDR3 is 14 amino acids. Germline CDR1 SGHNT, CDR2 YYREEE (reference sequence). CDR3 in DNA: TGTGCCAACAGCTACGGACAGGGGGGGGTGGAGCAGTACTTC. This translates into CANSYGQGGVEQYF.

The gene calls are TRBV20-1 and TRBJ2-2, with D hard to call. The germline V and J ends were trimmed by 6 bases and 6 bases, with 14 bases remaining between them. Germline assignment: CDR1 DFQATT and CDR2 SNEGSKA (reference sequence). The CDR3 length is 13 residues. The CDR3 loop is CSAQRVDAGELFF. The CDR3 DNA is TGCAGTGCCCAAAGAGTGGACGCCGGGGAGCTGTTTTTT.

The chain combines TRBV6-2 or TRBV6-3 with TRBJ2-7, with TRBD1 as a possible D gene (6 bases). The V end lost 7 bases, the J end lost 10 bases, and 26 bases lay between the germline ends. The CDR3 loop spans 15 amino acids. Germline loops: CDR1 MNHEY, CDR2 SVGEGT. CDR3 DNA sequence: TGTGCCAGCACTCCGCCCCCGGGACACCGAGACAAACAGTACTTC. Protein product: CASTPPPGHRDKQYF.

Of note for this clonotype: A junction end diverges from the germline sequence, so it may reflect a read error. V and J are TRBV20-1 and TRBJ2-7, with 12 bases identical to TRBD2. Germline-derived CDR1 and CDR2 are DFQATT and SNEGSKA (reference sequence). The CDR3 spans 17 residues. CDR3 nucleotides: TGCGGTGCTAGAGATGAAAGGCTAGCGGGGGGGGCCTACGAGCACTACTTC. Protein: CGARDERLAGGAYEHYF.

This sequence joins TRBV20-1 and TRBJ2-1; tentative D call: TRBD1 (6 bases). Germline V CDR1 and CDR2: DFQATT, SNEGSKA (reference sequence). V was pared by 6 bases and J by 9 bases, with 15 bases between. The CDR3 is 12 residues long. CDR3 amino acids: CSASTTGSEQFF. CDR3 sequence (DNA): TGCAGTGCCTCCACTACAGGGAGTGAGCAGTTCTTC.

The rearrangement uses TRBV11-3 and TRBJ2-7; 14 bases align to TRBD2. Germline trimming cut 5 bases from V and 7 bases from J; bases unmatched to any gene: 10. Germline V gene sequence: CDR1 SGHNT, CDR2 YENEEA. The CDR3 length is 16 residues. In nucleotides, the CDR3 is TGTGCCAGCAGCCCGCGGACTAGCGGGAGGCTCCAGGAGCAGTACTTC. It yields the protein CASSPRTSGRLQEQYF.

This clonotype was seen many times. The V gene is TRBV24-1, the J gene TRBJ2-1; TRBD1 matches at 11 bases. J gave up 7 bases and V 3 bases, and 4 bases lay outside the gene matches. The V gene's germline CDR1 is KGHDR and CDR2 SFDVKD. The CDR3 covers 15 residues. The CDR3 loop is CATSDGQGAGNEQFF. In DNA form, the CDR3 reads TGTGCCACCAGTGATGGACAGGGGGCTGGGAATGAGCAGTTCTTC.

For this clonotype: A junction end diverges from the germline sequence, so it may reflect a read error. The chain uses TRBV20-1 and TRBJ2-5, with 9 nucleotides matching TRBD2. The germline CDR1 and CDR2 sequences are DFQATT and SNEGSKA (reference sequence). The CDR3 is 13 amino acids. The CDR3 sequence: CSAKAGGQGAHYF. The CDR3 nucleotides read TGCAGTGCTAAAGCGGGGGGCCAAGGGGCCCATTACTTC.

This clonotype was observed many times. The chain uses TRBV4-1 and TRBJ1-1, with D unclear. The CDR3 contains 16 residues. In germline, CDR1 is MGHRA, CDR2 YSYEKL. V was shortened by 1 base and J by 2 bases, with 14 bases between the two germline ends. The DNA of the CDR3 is TGCGCCAGCAGCCAAGGGTTGCTGGCACCTAACACTGAAGCTTTCTTT. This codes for CASSQGLLAPNTEAFF.

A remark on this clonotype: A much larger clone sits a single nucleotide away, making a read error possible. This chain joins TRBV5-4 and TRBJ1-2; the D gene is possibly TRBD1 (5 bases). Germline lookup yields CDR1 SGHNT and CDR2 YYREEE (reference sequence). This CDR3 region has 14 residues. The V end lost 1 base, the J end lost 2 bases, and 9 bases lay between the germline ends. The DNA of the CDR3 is TGTGCCAGCAGCTTGAAGGAGGGGAACTATGGCTACACCTTC. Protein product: CASSLKEGNYGYTF.

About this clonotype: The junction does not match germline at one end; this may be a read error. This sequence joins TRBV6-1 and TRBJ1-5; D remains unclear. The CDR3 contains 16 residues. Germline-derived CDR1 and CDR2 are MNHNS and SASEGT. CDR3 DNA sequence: TGTGTCAGCAGTGAAGCAACCCAGCCGAGCAATCAGCCTCAGCATTTT. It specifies CVSSEATQPSNQPQHF.

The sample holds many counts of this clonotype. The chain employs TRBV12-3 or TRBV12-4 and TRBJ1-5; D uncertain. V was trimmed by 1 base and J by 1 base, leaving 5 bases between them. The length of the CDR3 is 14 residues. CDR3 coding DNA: TGTGCCAGCAGTTTAGTGGGGAGCAATCAGCCCCAGCATTTT. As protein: CASSLVGSNQPQHF.

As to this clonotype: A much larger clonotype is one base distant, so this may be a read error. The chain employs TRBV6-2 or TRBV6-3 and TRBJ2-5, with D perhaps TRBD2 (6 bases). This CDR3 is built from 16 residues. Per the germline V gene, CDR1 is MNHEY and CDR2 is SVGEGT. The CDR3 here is CARSYSPLALQETQYF. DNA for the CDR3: TGTGCCCGCAGTTACTCTCCGCTAGCGCTCCAAGAGACCCAGTACTTC.

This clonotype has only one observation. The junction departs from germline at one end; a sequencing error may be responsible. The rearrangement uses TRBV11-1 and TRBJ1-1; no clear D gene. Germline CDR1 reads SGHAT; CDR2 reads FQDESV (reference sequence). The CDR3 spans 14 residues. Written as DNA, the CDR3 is TGTGCCAGCAGCTTAGAGGCAGGAGAGACTGGAGCTTTATTT. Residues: CASSLEAGETGALF.

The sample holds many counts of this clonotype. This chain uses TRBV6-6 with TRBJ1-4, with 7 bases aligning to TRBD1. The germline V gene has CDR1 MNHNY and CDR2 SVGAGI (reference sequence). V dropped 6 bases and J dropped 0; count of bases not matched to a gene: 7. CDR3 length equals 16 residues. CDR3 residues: CASSWGQFATNEKLFF. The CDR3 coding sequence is TGTGCCAGCAGCTGGGGACAGTTTGCAACTAATGAAAAACTGTTTTTT.

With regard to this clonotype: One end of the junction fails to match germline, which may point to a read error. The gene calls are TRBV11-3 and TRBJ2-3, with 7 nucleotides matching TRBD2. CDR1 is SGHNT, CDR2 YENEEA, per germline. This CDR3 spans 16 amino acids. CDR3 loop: CASGPIGGGATDMQYF. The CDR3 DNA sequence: TGTGCTAGCGGCCCAATTGGGGGAGGGGCAACAGATATGCAGTATTTT.

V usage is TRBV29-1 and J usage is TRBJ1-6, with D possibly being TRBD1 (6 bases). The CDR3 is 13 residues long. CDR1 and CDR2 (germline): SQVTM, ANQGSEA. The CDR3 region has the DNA TGCAGGGTCGCTCAGGGGAATAATTCACCCCTCCACTTT. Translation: CRVAQGNNSPLHF.

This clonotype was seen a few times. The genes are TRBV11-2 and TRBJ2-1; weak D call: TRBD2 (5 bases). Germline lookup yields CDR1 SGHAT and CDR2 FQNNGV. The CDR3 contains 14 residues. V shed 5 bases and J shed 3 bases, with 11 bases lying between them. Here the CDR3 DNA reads TGTGCCAGCAGCCGGACTGCCAACTACAATGAGCAGTTCTTC. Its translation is CASSRTANYNEQFF.

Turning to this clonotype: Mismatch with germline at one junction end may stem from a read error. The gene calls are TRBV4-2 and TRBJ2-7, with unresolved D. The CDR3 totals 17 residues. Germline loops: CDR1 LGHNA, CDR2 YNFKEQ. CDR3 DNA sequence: TGTGCCAGCAGCCAAGATCTTAGAGGTCCTACCTCCAACGAGCCGTACTTC. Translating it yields CASSQDLRGPTSNEPYF.

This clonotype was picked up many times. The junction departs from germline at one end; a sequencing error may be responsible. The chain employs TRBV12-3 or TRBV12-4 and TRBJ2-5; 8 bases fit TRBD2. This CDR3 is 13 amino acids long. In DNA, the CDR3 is TGTGCCAGCAGTTTAGGTGGAGGACGGACTAGCCGGTTC. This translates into CASSLGGGRTSRF.

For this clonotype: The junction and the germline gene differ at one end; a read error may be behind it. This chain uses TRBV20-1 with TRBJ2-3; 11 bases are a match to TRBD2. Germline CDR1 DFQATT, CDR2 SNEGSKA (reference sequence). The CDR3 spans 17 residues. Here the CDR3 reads CSARDRTSGSLTDTQYF. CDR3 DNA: TGCAGTGCTAGAGATCGTACTAGCGGGAGTCTCACAGATACGCAATATTTT.

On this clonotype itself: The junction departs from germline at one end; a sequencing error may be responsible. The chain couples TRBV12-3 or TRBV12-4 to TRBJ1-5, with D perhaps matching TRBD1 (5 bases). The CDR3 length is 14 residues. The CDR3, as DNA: TGTGCTAGCACTTTTAGGGGTGGCAATCAGCCACAGCATTTT. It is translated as CASTFRGGNQPQHF.

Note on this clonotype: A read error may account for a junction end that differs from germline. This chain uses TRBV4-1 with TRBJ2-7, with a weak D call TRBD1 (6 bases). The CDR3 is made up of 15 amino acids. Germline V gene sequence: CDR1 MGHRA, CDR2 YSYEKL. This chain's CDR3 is CASSQDPGASYDQYF. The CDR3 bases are TGTGCCAGCAGCCAAGATCCAGGGGCATCCTATGATCAGTACTTC.

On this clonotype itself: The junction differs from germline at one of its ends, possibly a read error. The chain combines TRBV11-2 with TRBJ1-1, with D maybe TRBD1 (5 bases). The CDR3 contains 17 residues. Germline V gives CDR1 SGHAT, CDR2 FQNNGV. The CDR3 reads CASSNAKNRSSNTEAFF. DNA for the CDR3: TGTGCCAGCAGCAATGCAAAGAACAGGTCCTCGAACACCGAAGCTTTCTTT.

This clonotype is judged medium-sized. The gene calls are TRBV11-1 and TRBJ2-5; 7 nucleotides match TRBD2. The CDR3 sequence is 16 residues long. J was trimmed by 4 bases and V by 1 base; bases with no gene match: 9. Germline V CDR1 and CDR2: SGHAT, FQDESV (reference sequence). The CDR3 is CASSLDIYSGGETQYF. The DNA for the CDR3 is TGTGCCAGCAGCTTAGATATCTACTCGGGGGGAGAGACCCAGTACTTC.

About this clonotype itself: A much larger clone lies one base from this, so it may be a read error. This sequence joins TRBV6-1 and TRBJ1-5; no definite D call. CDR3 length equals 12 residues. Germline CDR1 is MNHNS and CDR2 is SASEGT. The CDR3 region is CASSELGQPHHF. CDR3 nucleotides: TGTGCCAGCAGTGAACTTGGTCAGCCCCATCATTTT.